This T cell receptor beta chain stems from a study of T-cell memory formation after mild COVID-19. Study outcomes and limitations: CD4+ contracting clones lay mainly in CM and EM, CD8+ ones in EMRA.

Each CDR3 protein is one row after TCRdb ran MiXCR on the 5' RACE reads. The data show some 110,000 distinct CDR3 sequences, around 11% seen once. To note about this clonotype: Its antigen is currently unknown.

The receptor's source is an adult woman who had mild COVID-19 (a few samples of this study predate the infection). Cell type and time point are not known. Sequencing was performed on PBMCs or a T cell subset sorted from them (not recorded which).

The CDR3 DNA follows: TGTGCCAGCAGCTTACCGGGAGGCACTGAAGCTTTCTTT. It is translated as CASSLPGGTEAFF. The V gene is TRBV11-1, the J gene TRBJ1-1; no reliable D call. V was shortened by 2 bases and J by 4 bases, with 8 bases between the two germline ends. The CDR3 is made up of 13 amino acids. CDR1 is SGHAT, CDR2 FQDESV, per germline (reference sequence).